One and the same sample provided the 27 T cell receptor beta chains below, sequenced in a study of metastatic and nonmetastatic thyroid tumors (dated by TCRdb to between 2020 and 2021). No patient had received any treatment before thyroid surgery. The library was made by PCR. The instrument was an Illumina HiSeq 4000. Starting from the raw public reads, TCRdb applied fastp trimming at Q25, assembled clones with MiXCR and retained in-frame beta chains. The sample has about 25,000 clones on record, 20% to 25% of them singletons. The biggest ten clones account for 25% to 30% of the sample. The sample comprised blood. These receptors originate from a male donor with papillary thyroid cancer or a benign thyroid nodule (not recorded which). Some clones in this sample may be carry-over from other donors' samples.

This clone was detected ten times or more. The chain employs TRBV7-3 and TRBJ2-3; unclear D gene. The CDR3 is 15 amino acids. Trimming took 5 bases from V and 2 from J, leaving 14 bases between them. Germline assignment: CDR1 SGHTA and CDR2 FQGTGA. The chain's CDR3 is CASSPTASNTDTQYF. As DNA, the CDR3 is TGTGCCAGCAGCCCCACAGCCTCCAACACAGATACGCAGTATTTT.

This clone is termed medium-sized. This rearrangement joins TRBV4-1 to TRBJ1-5; D is unclear. The germline gives CDR1 MGHRA, CDR2 YSYEKL. This CDR3 contains 13 residues. Trimming pared 1 base from V and 4 bases from J, leaving 5 bases between. Here the CDR3 reads CASSQVENQPQHF. The CDR3 nucleotides read TGCGCCAGCAGCCAAGTGGAGAATCAGCCCCAGCATTTT.

The J gene is TRBJ1-5, the V gene TRBV6-1, with D possibly matching TRBD1 (5 bases). V was trimmed by 0 bases and J by 5 bases, leaving 14 bases between them. Per the germline V gene, CDR1 is MNHNS and CDR2 is SASEGT. The CDR3 has 16 residues. CDR3 in DNA: TGTGCCAGCAGTGAAGCCGGGACGGGGCCCCATCAGCCCCAGCATTTT. It codes for CASSEAGTGPHQPQHF.

This clone has at least ten counts. The chain couples TRBV5-5 to TRBJ2-3; D uncertain. This CDR3 has 15 amino acids. Germline CDR1 and CDR2: SGHKS and YYEKEE (reference sequence). V lost 4 bases and J 7 bases, leaving 19 bases between the germline ends. The CDR3 bases are TGTGCCAGCAGCCCGCAGACCGGGTTAGTAAATACGCAGTATTTT. It is translated as CASSPQTGLVNTQYF.

A few counts support this clone. The gene calls are TRBV7-2 and TRBJ2-7; TRBD2 is a possible D gene (5 bases). Germline-derived CDR1 and CDR2 are SGHTA and FQGNSA. With 4 bases removed from V and 6 bases from J, the gap between germline ends came to 10 bases. This CDR3 is 12 amino acids long. The CDR3 region is CASSSLVVEQYF. The CDR3 DNA reads TGTGCCAGCAGCTCACTAGTGGTCGAGCAGTACTTC.

This clone turned up a few times. The J gene is TRBJ2-7, the V gene TRBV11-2; 11 nucleotides align to TRBD2. The germline gives CDR1 SGHAT, CDR2 FQNNGV. Trimming cost V 4 bases and J 3 bases; bases outside gene matches: 5. The CDR3 length is 15 residues. CDR3 loop: CASSSRLAGNYEQYF. Written as DNA, the CDR3 is TGTGCCAGCAGCTCAAGACTAGCGGGGAACTACGAGCAGTACTTC.

Ten or more counts support this clone. The chain joins TRBV9 to TRBJ1-2, with D perhaps TRBD1 (6 bases). The CDR3 is 15 amino acids. Germline loops: CDR1 SGDLS, CDR2 YYNGEE. Trimming left V 4 bases short and J 1 base short, with 14 bases between. The CDR3 protein is CASSSRDTINYGYTF. Written as DNA, the CDR3 is TGTGCCAGCAGCAGCCGGGACACAATTAACTATGGCTACACCTTC.

This clone occurred a few times. With a much larger clone just one base away, this may be a read error. The rearrangement links TRBV6-1 to TRBJ1-4; no reliable D call. The CDR3 contains 12 residues. V was shortened by 6 bases and J by 8 bases, with 10 bases between the two germline ends. Looked up from germline, CDR1 is MNHNS and CDR2 is SASEGT. The CDR3 sequence is CASSRRPEKLFF. The CDR3 DNA follows: TGTGCCAGCAGCCGCCGGCCAGAAAAACTGTTTTTT.

The rearrangement joins TRBV5-1 to TRBJ1-1; no firm D call. The germline gives CDR1 SGHRS, CDR2 YFSETQ. The V and J ends lost 3 bases and 0 bases respectively, with 12 bases between them. The CDR3 covers 15 residues. This CDR3 reads CASSYMGGMNTEAFF. As DNA, the CDR3 is TGCGCCAGCAGCTACATGGGAGGTATGAACACTGAAGCTTTCTTT.

This clone was counted at least ten times. The rearrangement uses TRBV19 and TRBJ2-3; 7 nucleotides line up with TRBD1. CDR3 length: 14 residues. Germline loops: CDR1 LNHDA, CDR2 SQIVND (reference sequence). The V and J ends lost 3 bases and 4 bases, in that order; junction bases with no gene match: 4. Written as DNA, the CDR3 is TGTGCCAGTAGTATGAACAGGGGCGCAGATACGCAGTATTTT. Its protein product is CASSMNRGADTQYF.

This clone has at least ten counts. This sequence joins TRBV10-1 and TRBJ1-1; D is unclear. Germline V gives CDR1 WNHNN, CDR2 SYGVQD (reference sequence). This CDR3 spans 11 amino acids. With 2 bases removed from V and 5 bases from J, the gap between germline ends came to 3 bases. CDR3 sequence: CASSEGTEAFF. As DNA, the CDR3 is TGCGCCAGCAGTGAGGGGACTGAAGCTTTCTTT.

This chain joins TRBV20-1 and TRBJ2-7, with 9 bases identical to TRBD2. This CDR3 is built from 14 residues. Germline V gene data show CDR1 as DFQATT and CDR2 as SNEGSKA (reference sequence). J gave up 5 bases and V 3 bases, and 8 bases lay outside the gene matches. This CDR3 reads CSASFASGAHEQYF. CDR3 bases: TGCAGTGCTAGTTTTGCTAGCGGGGCCCACGAGCAGTACTTC.

This clone was recorded at least ten times. The genes are TRBV12-1 and TRBJ2-3. TRBV12-1 is flagged as a pseudogene. The CDR3 consists of 16 residues. CDR3 amino acids: CASRNRGYGHTDTQYF. CDR3 coding DNA: TGTGCCAGCAGGAATCGGGGTTACGGGCACACAGATACGCAGTATTTT.

Worth noting for this clone: Germline is not matched at one junction end, which may reflect a read error. The chain is built from TRBV6-1 and TRBJ1-2; the D is unclear. This CDR3 has 13 residues. Germline V gene sequence: CDR1 MNHNS, CDR2 SASEGT. The chain's CDR3 is CASREQAEDGYAF. The CDR3, as DNA: TGTGCCAGCAGAGAGCAGGCGGAGGATGGCTACGCCTTC.

The chain has TRBV12-3 or TRBV12-4 and TRBJ2-5; unclear D gene. The CDR3 is made up of 11 amino acids. V lost 3 bases and J 5 bases, leaving 4 bases between the germline ends. CDR3 amino acids: CASSFEETQYF. CDR3 nucleotides: TGTGCCAGCAGTTTCGAGGAGACCCAGTACTTC.

This clone was counted many times. The rearrangement uses TRBV19 and TRBJ2-5; D not resolved. The CDR3 sequence is 13 residues long. Germline loops: CDR1 LNHDA, CDR2 SQIVND (reference sequence). The V and J ends lost 3 bases and 2 bases respectively, with 7 bases between them. CDR3 nucleotide sequence: TGTGCCAGTAGTATTGGACCGCAAGAGACCCAGTACTTC. Its translation: CASSIGPQETQYF.

At least ten counts were recorded for this clone. The CDR3 sequence: CASSSWRGGATNEKLFF. The CDR3 nucleotides read TGTGCCAGTAGTTCTTGGCGTGGGGGCGCAACTAATGAAAAACTGTTTTTT. The rearrangement joins TRBV19 to TRBJ1-4; weak D call: TRBD1 (6 bases). V lost 5 bases, J lost 0 bases, and 16 bases lay in between. The CDR3 runs to 17 residues. CDR1 LNHDA and CDR2 SQIVND come from the germline V gene (reference sequence).

This clone was seen many times. The chain recombines TRBV12-3 or TRBV12-4 with TRBJ2-1; possibly TRBD1 or TRBD2 for D (5 bases each). V lost 1 base and J lost 7, with 17 bases in between. This CDR3 comprises 16 residues. CDR3 region: CASSLEPREIRNEQFF. CDR3 DNA sequence: TGTGCCAGCAGTTTAGAGCCCAGGGAGATCAGAAATGAGCAGTTCTTC.

This clone was found many times. Here the CDR3 DNA reads TGTGCCAGCAGTTTAGCCCCCCCAGGGGGGAGCAATTCACCCCTCCACTTT. This translates into CASSLAPPGGSNSPLHF. This sequence joins TRBV27 and TRBJ1-6; 7 positions agree with TRBD1. Germline CDR1 reads MNHEY; CDR2 reads SMNVEV (reference sequence). The junction had 11 bases not matched to a gene; V was cut back by 2 bases and J by 7 bases. The CDR3 is 17 amino acids.

This clone was counted many times. The chain joins TRBV18 to TRBJ2-2, with TRBD1 as a possible D gene (5 bases). From germline, CDR1 is KGHSH and CDR2 LQKENI. V gave up 1 base and J gave up 5 bases, with 5 bases separating them. The CDR3 is made up of 13 amino acids. CDR3 amino acids: CASSPQGTGELFF. The CDR3 DNA reads TGTGCCAGCTCACCACAGGGGACCGGGGAGCTGTTTTTT.

This sequence joins TRBV28 and TRBJ1-6; D is uncertain. Trimming pared 3 bases from V and 9 bases from J, leaving 18 bases between. From germline, CDR1 is MDHEN and CDR2 SYDVKM. This CDR3 spans 16 amino acids. CDR3 residues: CASSFQTLGGSSPLHF. CDR3 DNA: TGTGCCAGCAGTTTCCAAACCCTGGGCGGCAGTTCACCCCTCCACTTT. Full variable domain (remainder filled in from reference TRBV28 and TRBJ1-6): DVKVTQSSRYLVKRTGEKVFLECVQDMDHENMFWYRQDPGLGLRLIYFSYDVKMKEKGDIPEGYSVSREKKERFSLILESASTNQTSMYLCASSFQTLGGSSPLHFGNGTRLTVT.

In the case of this clone: One junction end does not reproduce the germline sequence, and a read error may be involved. This sequence joins TRBV19 and TRBJ1-2; D perhaps matches TRBD1 (5 bases). CDR3 size: 16 residues. The germline V gene encodes CDR1 LNHDA and CDR2 SQIVND (reference sequence). CDR3 DNA sequence: TGTGACAGTAGTATATTGGGAGCGGGGCCTTCCTATGGCTACTCCTTC. Amino acid sequence: CDSSILGAGPSYGYSF.

In this sample, this clone turned up many times. This sequence joins TRBV6-2 or TRBV6-3 and TRBJ1-1; possible D gene TRBD1, 5 bases. CDR3 length: 14 residues. In germline, CDR1 is MNHEY, CDR2 SVGEGT. With 2 bases removed from V and 5 bases from J, the gap between germline ends came to 12 bases. Here the CDR3 DNA reads TGTGCCAGCAGTTACCCGCCGGGGGGAACTGAAGCTTTCTTT. It encodes CASSYPPGGTEAFF.

This clone was found many times. The chain carries TRBV27 and TRBJ2-1; D gene uncertain. Germline-derived CDR1 and CDR2 are MNHEY and SMNVEV (reference sequence). The CDR3 has 15 amino acids. The V end lost 2 bases, the J end lost 6 bases, and 14 bases lay between the germline ends. CDR3 region: CASSLKASWGNEQFF. DNA of the CDR3: TGTGCCAGCAGTTTAAAAGCTTCCTGGGGCAATGAGCAGTTCTTC.

As to this clone: One end of the junction fails to match germline, which may point to a read error. The chain carries TRBV6-5 and TRBJ1-1; D possibly corresponds to TRBD1 (6 bases). The CDR3 covers 12 residues. Germline lookup yields CDR1 MNHEY and CDR2 SVGAGI. This chain's CDR3 is CASSYSSGAALF. CDR3 bases: TGTGCCAGCAGTTACTCCTCGGGGGCGGCACTCTTT.

This clone has a single count. The chain carries TRBV20-1 and TRBJ2-3; D gene uncertain. CDR1 is DFQATT and CDR2 is SNEGSKA in the germline V gene (reference sequence). The CDR3 loop spans 14 amino acids. V lost 0 bases to trimming and J lost 5 bases, with 12 bases between them. The chain's CDR3 is CSARDEVAGDTQYF. The DNA of the CDR3 is TGCAGTGCTAGAGATGAGGTAGCAGGAGATACGCAGTATTTT.

Concerning this clone itself: The CDR3 end shows no conserved phenylalanine or tryptophan, and so a read error is likely. The chain employs TRBV5-1 and TRBJ2-3, with 8 nucleotides matching TRBD2. Germline values: CDR1 SGHRS, CDR2 YFSETQ. This CDR3 is built from 16 residues. As DNA, the CDR3 is TGCGCCAGCAGCTTTCTAGCGGGTGATGGCACATATACGCAGTATATT. Its protein is CASSFLAGDGTYTQYI.